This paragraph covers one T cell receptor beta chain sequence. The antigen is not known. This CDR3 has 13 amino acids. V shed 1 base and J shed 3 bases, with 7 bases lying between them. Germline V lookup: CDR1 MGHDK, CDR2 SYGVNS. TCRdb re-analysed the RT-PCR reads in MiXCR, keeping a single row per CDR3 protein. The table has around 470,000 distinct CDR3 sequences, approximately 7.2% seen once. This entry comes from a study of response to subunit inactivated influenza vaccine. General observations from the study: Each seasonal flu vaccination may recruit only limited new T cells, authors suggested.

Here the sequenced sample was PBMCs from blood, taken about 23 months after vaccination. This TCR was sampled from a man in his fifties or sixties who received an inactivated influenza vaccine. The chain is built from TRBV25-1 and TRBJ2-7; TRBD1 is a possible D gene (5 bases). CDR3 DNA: TGTGCCAGCAGTGAATCAGGGAACTACGAGCAGTACTTC. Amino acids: CASSESGNYEQYF.